This T cell receptor (beta chain) stems from a study of OX40 agonist ivuxolimab in advanced cancers. Study background: Patients' therapy was ivuxolimab, an antibody that acts as an agonist of OX40 (CD134). Head and neck, renal cell, melanoma or hepatocellular carcinoma were the cancers that dose-escalation patients had.

Anyone with autoimmune disease history or systemic immunosuppression was excluded. Using immunoSEQ multiplex PCR, the repertoire was profiled, and TCRdb retains in-frame clones only, with some absent. The sample carries 35,000 to 40,000 clones, 82% recorded once. With respect to this clone: The antigen is undetermined.

Study outcomes and limitations: At 0.1 to 3.0 mg/kg, CD4+ and CD8+ blood T cells expanded clonally by week 6.

The input for sequencing was CD4+ or CD8+ T cells sorted from blood, taken in a trial of the OX40 agonist ivuxolimab. This clonotype was obtained from an adult with an advanced solid tumor such as melanoma, head and neck, liver or kidney cancer.

The CDR3: CASSLDQRTPSHEQYF. CDR3 coding DNA: TGTGCCAGCAGCTTAGATCAGCGGACTCCCAGCCACGAGCAGTACTTC. This sequence joins TRBV11-2 and TRBJ2-7; perhaps TRBD2 as D (5 bases). This CDR3 is built from 16 residues. Germline-derived CDR1 and CDR2 are SGHAT and FQNNGV. Trimming shortened V by 0 bases and J by 5 bases, and 17 bases separated the two germline ends.